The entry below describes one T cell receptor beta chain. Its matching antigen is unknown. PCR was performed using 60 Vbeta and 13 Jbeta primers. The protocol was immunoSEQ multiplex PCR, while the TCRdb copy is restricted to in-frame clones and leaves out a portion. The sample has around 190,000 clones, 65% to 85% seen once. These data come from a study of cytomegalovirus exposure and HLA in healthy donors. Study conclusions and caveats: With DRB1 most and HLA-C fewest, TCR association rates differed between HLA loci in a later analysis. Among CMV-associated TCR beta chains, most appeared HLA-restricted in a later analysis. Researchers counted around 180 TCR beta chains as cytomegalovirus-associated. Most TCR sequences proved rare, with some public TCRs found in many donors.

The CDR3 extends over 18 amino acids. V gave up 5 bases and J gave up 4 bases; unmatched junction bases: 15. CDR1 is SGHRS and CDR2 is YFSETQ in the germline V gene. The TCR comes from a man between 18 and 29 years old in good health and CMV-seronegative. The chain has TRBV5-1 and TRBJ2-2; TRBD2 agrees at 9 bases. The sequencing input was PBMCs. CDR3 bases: TGCGCCAGCAGTAGGGCTAGCGGGATTGGTGGCGGCACCGGGGAGCTGTTTTTT. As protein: CASSRASGIGGGTGELFF.